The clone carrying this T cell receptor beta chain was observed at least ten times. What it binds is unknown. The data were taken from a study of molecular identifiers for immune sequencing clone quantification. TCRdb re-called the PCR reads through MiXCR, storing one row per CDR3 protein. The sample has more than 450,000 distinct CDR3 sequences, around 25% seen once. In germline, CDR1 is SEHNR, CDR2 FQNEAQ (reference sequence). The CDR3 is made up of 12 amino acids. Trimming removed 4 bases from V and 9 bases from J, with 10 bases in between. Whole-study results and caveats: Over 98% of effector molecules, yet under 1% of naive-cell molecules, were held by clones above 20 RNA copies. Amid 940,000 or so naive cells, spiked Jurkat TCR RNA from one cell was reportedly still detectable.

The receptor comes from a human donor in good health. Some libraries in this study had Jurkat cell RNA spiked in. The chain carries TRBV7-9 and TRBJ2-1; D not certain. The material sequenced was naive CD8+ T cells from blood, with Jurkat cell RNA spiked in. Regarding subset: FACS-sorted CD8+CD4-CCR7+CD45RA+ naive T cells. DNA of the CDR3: TGTGCCAGCAGCTCGACATCCGGTGAGCAGTTCTTC. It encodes CASSSTSGEQFF. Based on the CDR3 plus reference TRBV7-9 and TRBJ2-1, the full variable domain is DTGVSQNPRHKITKRGQNVTFRCDPISEHNRLYWYRQTLGQGPEFLTYFQNEAQLEKSRLLSDRFSAERPKGSFSTLEIQRTEQGDSAMYLCASSSTSGEQFFGPGTRLTVL.